The 3 T cell receptor beta chains below come from one sample, sequenced in a study of blood T cell repertoires in COVID-19. The protocol was immunoSEQ multiplex PCR, while the TCRdb copy is restricted to in-frame clones and leaves out a portion. The repertoire holds approximately 150,000 clones, with roughly 80% as singletons. Sequencing input: peripheral blood. The receptor set was obtained from a woman older than 75 with COVID-19, enrolled during active disease.

The chain links TRBV27 to TRBJ1-2; 7 bases map to TRBD1. Trimming at V came to 6 bases and at J to 5 bases, leaving 9 bases not matched to a gene. Germline V gene lookup returns CDR1 MNHEY and CDR2 SMNVEV (reference sequence). CDR3 length: 14 residues. CDR3 region: CASSFSGTEYGYTF. The DNA for the CDR3 is TGTGCCAGCAGCTTCTCCGGGACAGAATATGGCTACACCTTC.

This clone was recorded once. This rearrangement joins TRBV4-2 to TRBJ1-5, with D possibly being TRBD1 (5 bases). The germline V gene encodes CDR1 LGHNA and CDR2 YNFKEQ. Deletions cut 0 bases from V and 1 base from J, with 10 bases between. CDR3 length: 16 amino acids. This CDR3 is CASSQEWRQSNQPQHF. The DNA for the CDR3 is TGTGCCAGCAGCCAAGAGTGGAGACAGAGCAATCAGCCCCAGCATTTT.

This chain links TRBV7-9 with TRBJ1-5; D ambiguous. Trimming pared 5 bases from V and 2 bases from J, leaving 4 bases between. The CDR3 consists of 12 residues. Germline CDR1 is SEHNR and CDR2 is FQNEAQ (reference sequence). DNA of the CDR3: TGTGCCAGCAGCCCCGGCAATCAGCCCCAGCATTTT. Amino acids: CASSPGNQPQHF.